These T cell receptor beta chains were read from a single sample in a study of cytomegalovirus exposure and HLA in healthy donors. TCRdb keeps only in-frame clones here, not all; method: immunoSEQ multiplex PCR. The repertoire holds 180,000 or so clones, with approximately 87% as singletons. Sample: PBMCs. Every receptor here comes from a young woman in good health and CMV-seronegative. The CDR3 runs from the conserved cysteine through the conserved F or W. A D gene is named only where the DNA matches it firmly. Clone size appears in some rows only: once, few, many, or a class for an expanded clone.

abundance | j_gene | v_gene | d_gene | CDR3nt | CDR3aa
NA | TRBJ1-6 | TRBV27 | NA | TGTGCCAGCAGAGGGGACATCCATAATTCACCCCTCCACTTT | CASRGDIHNSPLHF
many | TRBJ1-2 | TRBV5-6 | TRBD1 | TGTGCCAGCAGCTCCGGGACAGGGTCTCATGGCTACACCTTC | CASSSGTGSHGYTF
NA | TRBJ1-6 | TRBV4-1 | NA | TGCGCCAGCAGCCGACAGACAGAATCCTATAATTCACCCCTCCACTTT | CASSRQTESYNSPLHF
NA | TRBJ1-1 | TRBV4-1 | NA | TGCGCCAGCAGCCTCCAGATGAACACTGAAGCTTTCTTT | CASSLQMNTEAFF
NA | TRBJ2-1 | TRBV14 | NA | TGTGCCAGCAGCCCGAGGACTGGATTCAGTGAGCAGTTCTTC | CASSPRTGFSEQFF
NA | TRBJ1-3 | TRBV7-9 | TRBD1 | TGTGCCAGCAGCCCGGGGACAGGGGGAAACACCATATATTTT | CASSPGTGGNTIYF
NA | TRBJ2-7 | TRBV11-2 | TRBD2 | TGTGCCAGCAGCTTAGATACGGGGGGGGCCCTCTACGAGCAGTACTTC | CASSLDTGGALYEQYF
NA | TRBJ2-5 | TRBV27 | NA | TGTGCCAGCCGCGGTCTCCAAGAGACCCAGTACTTC | CASRGLQETQYF
NA | TRBJ2-1 | TRBV18 | TRBD2 | TGTGCCAGCTCGGCCGCGGGGGGTAGCTCCTACAATGAGCAGTTCTTC | CASSAAGGSSYNEQFF
NA | TRBJ1-1 | TRBV6-5 | NA | TGTGCCAGCAGTGCGGGACGCGGGAACACTGAAGCTTTCTTT | CASSAGRGNTEAFF
NA | TRBJ2-7 | TRBV7-9 | TRBD1 | TGTGCCAGCAGCTTAGAGGACAGGGCCTACGAGCAGTACTTC | CASSLEDRAYEQYF
once | TRBJ2-1 | TRBV13 | TRBD2 | TGTGCCAGCAGCCGACGGGGGGGGCACAATGAGCAGTTCTTC | CASSRRGGHNEQFF
NA | TRBJ2-2 | TRBV5-4 | NA | TGTGCCAGCAGCTTGGGGTCTAGGTTATCCGGGGAGCTGTTTTTT | CASSLGSRLSGELFF
NA | TRBJ1-4 | TRBV27 | NA | TGTGCCAGCAGCCTTGGGGGCAGGGTAGGTGAAAAACTGTTTTTT | CASSLGGRVGEKLFF